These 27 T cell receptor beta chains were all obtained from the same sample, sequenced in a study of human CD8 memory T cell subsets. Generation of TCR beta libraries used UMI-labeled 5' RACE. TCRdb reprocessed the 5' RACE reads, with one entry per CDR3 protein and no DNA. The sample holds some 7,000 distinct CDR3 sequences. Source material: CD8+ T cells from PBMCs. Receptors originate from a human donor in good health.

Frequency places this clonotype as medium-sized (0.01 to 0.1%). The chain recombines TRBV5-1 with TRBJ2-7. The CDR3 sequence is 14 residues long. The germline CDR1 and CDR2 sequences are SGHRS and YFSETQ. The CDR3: CASSLFDSSHEQYF. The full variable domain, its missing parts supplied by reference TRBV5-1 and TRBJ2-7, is KAGVTQTPRYLIKTRGQQVTLSCSPISGHRSVSWYQQTPGQGLQFLFEYFSETQRNKGNFPGRFSGRQFSNSRSEMNVSTLELGDSALYLCASSLFDSSHEQYFGPGTRLTVT.

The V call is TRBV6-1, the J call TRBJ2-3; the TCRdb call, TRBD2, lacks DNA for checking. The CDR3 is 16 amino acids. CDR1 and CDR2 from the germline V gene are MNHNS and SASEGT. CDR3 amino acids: CASSENPGLGKDTQYF.

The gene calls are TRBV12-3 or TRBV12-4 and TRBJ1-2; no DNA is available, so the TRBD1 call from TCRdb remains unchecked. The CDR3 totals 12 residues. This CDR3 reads CATSAGEGGYTF.

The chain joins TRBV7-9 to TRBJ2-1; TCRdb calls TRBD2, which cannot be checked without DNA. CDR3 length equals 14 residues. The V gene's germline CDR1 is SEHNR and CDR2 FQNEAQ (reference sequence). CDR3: CASSPGGAGSEQFF.

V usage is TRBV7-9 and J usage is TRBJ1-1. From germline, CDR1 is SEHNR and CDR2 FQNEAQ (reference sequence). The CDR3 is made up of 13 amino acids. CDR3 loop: CASKGWGNTEAFF.

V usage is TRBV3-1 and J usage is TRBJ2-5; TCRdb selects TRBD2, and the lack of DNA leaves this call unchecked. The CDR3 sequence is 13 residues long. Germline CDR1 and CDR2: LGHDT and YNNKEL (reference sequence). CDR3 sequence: CASSHYAGETQYF.

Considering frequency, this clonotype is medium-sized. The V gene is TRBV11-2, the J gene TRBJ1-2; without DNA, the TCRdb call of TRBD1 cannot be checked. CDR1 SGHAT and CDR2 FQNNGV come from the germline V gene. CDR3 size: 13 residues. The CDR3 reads CASTPGGDYGYTF.

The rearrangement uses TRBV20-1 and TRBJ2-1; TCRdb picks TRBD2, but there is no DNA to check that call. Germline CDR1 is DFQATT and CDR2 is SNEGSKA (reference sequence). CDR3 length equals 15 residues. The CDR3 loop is CSARDILAEDNEQFF.

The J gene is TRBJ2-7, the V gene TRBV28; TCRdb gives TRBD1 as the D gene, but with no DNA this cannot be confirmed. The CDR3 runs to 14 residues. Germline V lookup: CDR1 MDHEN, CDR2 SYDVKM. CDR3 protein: CASSSLEGAYEQYF. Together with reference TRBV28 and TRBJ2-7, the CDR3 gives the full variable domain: DVKVTQSSRYLVKRTGEKVFLECVQDMDHENMFWYRQDPGLGLRLIYFSYDVKMKEKGDIPEGYSVSREKKERFSLILESASTNQTSMYLCASSSLEGAYEQYFGPGTRLTVT.

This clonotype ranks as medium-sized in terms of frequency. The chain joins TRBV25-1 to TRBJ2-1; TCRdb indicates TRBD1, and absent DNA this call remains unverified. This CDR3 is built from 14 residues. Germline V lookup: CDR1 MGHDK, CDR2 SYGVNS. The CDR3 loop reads CASSEWDRGNEQFF.

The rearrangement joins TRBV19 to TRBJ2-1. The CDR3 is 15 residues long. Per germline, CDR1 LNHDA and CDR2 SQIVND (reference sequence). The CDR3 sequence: CASSITGSSYNEQFF.

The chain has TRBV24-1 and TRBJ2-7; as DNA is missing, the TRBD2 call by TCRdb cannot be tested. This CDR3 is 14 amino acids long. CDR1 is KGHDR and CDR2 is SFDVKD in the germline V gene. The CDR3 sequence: CATATSGRAGEQYF.

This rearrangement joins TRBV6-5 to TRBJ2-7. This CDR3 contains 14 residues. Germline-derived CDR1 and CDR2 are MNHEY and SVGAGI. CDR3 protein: CASSYGQISYEQYF.

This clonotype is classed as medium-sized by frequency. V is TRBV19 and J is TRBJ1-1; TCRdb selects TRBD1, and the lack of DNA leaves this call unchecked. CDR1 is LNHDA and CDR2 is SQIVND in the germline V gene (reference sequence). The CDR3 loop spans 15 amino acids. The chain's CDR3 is CASNNGDRGNTEAFF. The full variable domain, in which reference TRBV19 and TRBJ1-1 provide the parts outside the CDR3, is DGGITQSPKYLFRKEGQNVTLSCEQNLNHDAMYWYRQDPGQGLRLIYYSQIVNDFQKGDIAEGYSVSREKKESFPLTVTSAQKNPTAFYLCASNNGDRGNTEAFFGQGTRLTVV.

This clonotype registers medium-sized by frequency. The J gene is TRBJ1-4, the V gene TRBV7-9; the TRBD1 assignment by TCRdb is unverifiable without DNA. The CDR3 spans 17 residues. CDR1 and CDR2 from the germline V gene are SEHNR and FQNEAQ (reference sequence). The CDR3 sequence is CASSPPLETATNEKLFF. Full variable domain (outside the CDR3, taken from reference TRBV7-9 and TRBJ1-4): DTGVSQNPRHKITKRGQNVTFRCDPISEHNRLYWYRQTLGQGPEFLTYFQNEAQLEKSRLLSDRFSAERPKGSFSTLEIQRTEQGDSAMYLCASSPPLETATNEKLFFGSGTQLSVL.

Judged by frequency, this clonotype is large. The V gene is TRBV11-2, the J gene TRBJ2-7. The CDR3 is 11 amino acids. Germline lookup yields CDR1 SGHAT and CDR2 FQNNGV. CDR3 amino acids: CASSLVYEQYF.

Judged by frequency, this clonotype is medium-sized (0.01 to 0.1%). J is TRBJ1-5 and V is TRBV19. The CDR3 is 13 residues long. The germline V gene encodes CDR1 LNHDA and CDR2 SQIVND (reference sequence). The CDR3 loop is CASSILGNQPQHF.

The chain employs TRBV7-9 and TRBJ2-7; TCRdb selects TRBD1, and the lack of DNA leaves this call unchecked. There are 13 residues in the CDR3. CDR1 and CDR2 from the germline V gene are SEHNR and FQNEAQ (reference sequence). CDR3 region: CASSFPRADEQYF.

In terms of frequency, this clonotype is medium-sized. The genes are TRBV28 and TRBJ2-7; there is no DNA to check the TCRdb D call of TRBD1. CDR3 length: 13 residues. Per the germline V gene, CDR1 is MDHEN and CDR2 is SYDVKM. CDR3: CASSLPGASEQYF.

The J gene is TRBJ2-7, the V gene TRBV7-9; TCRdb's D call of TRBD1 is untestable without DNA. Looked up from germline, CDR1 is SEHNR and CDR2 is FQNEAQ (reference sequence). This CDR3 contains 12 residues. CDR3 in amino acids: CAARSGTDEQYF. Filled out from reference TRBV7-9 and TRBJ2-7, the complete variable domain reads DTGVSQNPRHKITKRGQNVTFRCDPISEHNRLYWYRQTLGQGPEFLTYFQNEAQLEKSRLLSDRFSAERPKGSFSTLEIQRTEQGDSAMYLCAARSGTDEQYFGPGTRLTVT.

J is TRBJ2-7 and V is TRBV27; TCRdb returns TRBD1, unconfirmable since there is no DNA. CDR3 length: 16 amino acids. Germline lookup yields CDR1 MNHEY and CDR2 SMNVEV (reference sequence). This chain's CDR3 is CASSSPGTGVGYEQYF.

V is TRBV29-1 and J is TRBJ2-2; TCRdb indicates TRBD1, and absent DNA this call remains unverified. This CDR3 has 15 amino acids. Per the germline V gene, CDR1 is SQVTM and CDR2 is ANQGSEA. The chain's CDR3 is CSVEGRPLNTGELFF.

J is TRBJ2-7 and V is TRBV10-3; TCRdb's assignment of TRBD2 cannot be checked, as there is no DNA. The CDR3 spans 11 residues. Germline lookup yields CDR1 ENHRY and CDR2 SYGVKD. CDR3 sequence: CAIGPGYEQYF.

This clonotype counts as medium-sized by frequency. CDR3 region: CSAGQGQGIQYF. The chain employs TRBV29-1 and TRBJ2-4; TCRdb's D gene call, TRBD1, goes unchecked for lack of DNA. CDR1 is SQVTM, CDR2 ANQGSEA, per germline. CDR3 length equals 12 residues.

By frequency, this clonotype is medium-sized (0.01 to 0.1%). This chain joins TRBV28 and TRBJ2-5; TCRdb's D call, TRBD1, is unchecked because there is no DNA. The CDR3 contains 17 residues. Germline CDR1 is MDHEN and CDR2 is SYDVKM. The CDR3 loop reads CASSPQGASGFQETQYF.

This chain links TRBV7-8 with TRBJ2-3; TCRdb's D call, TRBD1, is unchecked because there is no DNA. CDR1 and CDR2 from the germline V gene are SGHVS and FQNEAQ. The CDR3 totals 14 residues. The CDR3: CASRTGDFTDTQYF.

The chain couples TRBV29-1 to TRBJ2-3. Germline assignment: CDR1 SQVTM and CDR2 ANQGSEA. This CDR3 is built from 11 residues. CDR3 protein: CSGWEEDTQYF.